These T cell receptor beta chains were read from a single sample in a study of T cells and Merkel cell carcinoma outcomes. Data came from immunoSEQ multiplex PCR; TCRdb stores just in-frame clones and leaves some out. Of 12,000 to 15,000 clones listed, roughly 92% are singletons. Sequenced: tumor tissue from Merkel cell carcinoma. These TCRs come from a human donor with Merkel cell carcinoma. CDR3s include the opening cysteine and the closing phenylalanine or tryptophan. A D gene is named only where the DNA matches it firmly. Clone size is given for some rows only: seen once, a few or many times, or a class if the clone is expanded.

d_gene,abundance,v_gene,j_gene,CDR3aa,CDR3nt
NA,NA,TRBV7-3,TRBJ2-3,CASSLWAGSGDTQYF,TGTGCCAGCAGCTTATGGGCGGGGTCGGGGGATACGCAGTATTTT
TRBD1,NA,TRBV7-9,TRBJ1-2,CASSLGGGRGYTF,TGTGCCAGCAGCTTAGGAGGGGGCAGAGGCTACACCTTC
NA,NA,TRBV2,TRBJ2-7,CASSGAPRLYEQYF,TGTGCCAGCAGTGGCGCACCCCGGTTGTATGAGCAGTACTTC
NA,NA,TRBV28,TRBJ1-1,CASSQPPGRWAFF,TGTGCCAGCAGTCAACCACCAGGGCGTTGGGCTTTCTTT
NA,NA,TRBV2,TRBJ2-7,CASSVWPGSYEQYF,TGTGCCAGCAGTGTCTGGCCAGGGTCCTACGAGCAGTACTTC
TRBD1,NA,TRBV28,TRBJ1-5,CASSPPGGNQPQHF,TGTGCCAGCAGTCCCCCAGGGGGTAATCAGCCCCAGCATTTT
NA,NA,TRBV6-5,TRBJ2-3,CASSWLETDTQYF,TGTGCCAGCAGTTGGTTAGAGACAGATACGCAGTATTTT
NA,NA,TRBV5-1,TRBJ2-3,CASKPDTDTQYF,TGCGCCAGCAAGCCCGATACAGATACGCAGTATTTT
NA,NA,TRBV4-3,TRBJ2-5,CASSPLLHSQETQYF,TGCGCCAGCAGCCCCCTTCTACACAGCCAAGAGACCCAGTACTTC
NA,NA,TRBV11-1,TRBJ2-5,CASSLTGHPQETQYF,TGTGCCAGCAGCTTAACGGGACATCCCCAAGAGACCCAGTACTTC
TRBD1,once,TRBV30,TRBJ1-3,CAWRGQLNSGNTIYF,TGTGCCTGGAGGGGACAGCTTAACTCTGGAAACACCATATATTTT
NA,once,TRBV4-1,TRBJ1-2,CASSQGAGDYGYTF,TGCGCCAGCAGCCAAGGCGCAGGCGACTATGGCTACACCTTC
NA,NA,TRBV7-2,TRBJ2-3,CASSGGVTDTQYF,TGTGCCAGCAGCGGGGGTGTCACAGATACGCAGTATTTT
TRBD2,NA,TRBV6-1,TRBJ2-7,CASSVLTSEKYF,TGTGCCAGCAGTGTTTTGACTAGCGAAAAGTACTTC
NA,NA,TRBV28,TRBJ2-3,CASSPNWTGSGTYTDTQYF,TGTGCCAGCAGTCCGAACTGGACAGGGAGCGGGACCTACACAGATACGCAGTATTTT
NA,NA,TRBV7-2,TRBJ2-3,CASSSPGTDTQYF,TGTGCCAGCAGCTCACCCGGCACAGATACGCAGTATTTT
TRBD1,NA,TRBV7-2,TRBJ1-1,CASSFGQVTEAFF,TGTGCCAGCAGCTTCGGACAGGTCACTGAAGCTTTCTTT
NA,few,TRBV9,TRBJ2-3,CASSVGQYTQYF,TGTGCCAGCAGCGTAGGACAGTATACGCAGTATTTT
NA,NA,TRBV2,TRBJ2-7,CASSDQGRGYEQYF,TGTGCCAGCAGTGACCAGGGAAGGGGGTACGAGCAGTACTTC
TRBD2,NA,TRBV4-2,TRBJ2-7,CASSQDSFAGEHYEQYF,TGTGCCAGCAGCCAAGATTCTTTCGCGGGAGAGCACTACGAGCAGTACTTC
TRBD1,NA,TRBV28,TRBJ1-1,CASSPHLQGLPTEAFF,TGTGCCAGCAGTCCTCACTTACAGGGGTTGCCCACTGAAGCTTTCTTT
NA,NA,TRBV9,TRBJ1-1,CASSQGLGDTEAFF,TGTGCCAGCAGCCAAGGACTTGGGGACACTGAAGCTTTCTTT
NA,NA,TRBV28,TRBJ1-2,CATQIGTDYGYTF,TGTGCCACTCAAATCGGGACGGACTATGGCTACACCTTC
NA,NA,TRBV2,TRBJ1-1,CATSTGNTEAFF,TGTGCCACCTCGACAGGGAACACTGAAGCTTTCTTT
NA,few,TRBV5-6,TRBJ2-1,CASSLVREYYNEQFF,TGTGCCAGCAGCTTGGTTCGGGAATACTACAATGAGCAGTTCTTC
TRBD1,NA,TRBV11-2,TRBJ1-2,CASSPIYRGVDYGYTF,TGTGCCAGCAGCCCAATCTACAGGGGAGTCGACTATGGCTACACCTTC
TRBD1,NA,TRBV14,TRBJ1-3,CASRRQGADTIYF,TGTGCCAGCAGACGACAGGGGGCGGATACCATATATTTT
NA,once,TRBV20-1,TRBJ2-5,CSARPTETQYF,TGCAGCGCCAGGCCGACAGAGACCCAGTACTTC
NA,few,TRBV19,TRBJ1-5,CASSPRGSGPQHF,TGTGCCAGTAGTCCCCGTGGATCGGGGCCCCAGCATTTT
NA,once,TRBV21-1,TRBJ1-1,CASLRGATEAFF,TGTGCCAGCCTCAGGGGCGCCACTGAAGCTTTCTTT
TRBD1,NA,TRBV2,TRBJ2-5,CASSMNRGTETQYF,TGTGCCAGCAGCATGAACAGGGGGACAGAGACCCAGTACTTC
NA,once,TRBV11-3,TRBJ1-1,CASSLDRNTEAFF,TGTGCCAGCAGCTTGGACAGGAACACTGAAGCTTTCTTT
NA,NA,TRBV9,TRBJ2-5,CASSLFLEETQYF,TGTGCCAGCAGCCTCTTTCTTGAAGAGACCCAGTACTTC
TRBD2,NA,TRBV5-1,TRBJ2-7,CASSLGPSGREPYEQYF,TGCGCCAGCAGCTTGGGCCCTAGCGGGAGGGAACCCTATGAGCAGTACTTC
NA,NA,TRBV14,TRBJ2-1,CASSQDFPYNEQFF,TGTGCCAGCAGCCAAGATTTCCCCTACAATGAGCAGTTCTTC
NA,NA,TRBV5-1,TRBJ1-5,CASSLNPDRNQPQHF,TGCGCCAGCAGCTTAAACCCGGACAGAAATCAGCCCCAGCATTTT
NA,once,TRBV19,TRBJ1-4,CASSGGPSNEKLFF,TGTGCCAGTAGTGGCGGACCCTCTAATGAAAAACTGTTTTTT
TRBD2,NA,TRBV5-1,TRBJ2-1,CASSLSSGKYNEQFF,TGCGCCAGCAGCTTGTCTAGCGGGAAATACAATGAGCAGTTCTTC
NA,NA,TRBV4-2,TRBJ1-2,CASSQEVTNYGYTF,TGTGCCAGCAGCCAAGAGGTCACTAACTATGGCTACACCTTC
TRBD1,NA,TRBV7-9,TRBJ1-1,CASSGTGGYAEAFF,TGTGCCAGCAGCGGAACAGGGGGCTACGCTGAAGCTTTCTTT
NA,NA,TRBV7-9,TRBJ1-2,CASSLEGGYTF,TGTGCCAGCAGCTTAGAAGGTGGCTACACCTTC